This entry lists 24 T cell receptor beta chains sequenced from one sample in a study of shared clonotypes between healthy human individuals. This table comes from immunoSEQ multiplex PCR, and its TCRdb copy is limited to in-frame clones, with some not included. Among hundreds of thousands of clones, roughly 70% were seen once, and the ten largest hold about 1.7%. The specimen sequenced was memory CD4+ T cells sorted from blood. Subset reported: CD45RA-negative fraction. These receptors were taken from a woman aged 25 to 39 in good health.

The chain has TRBV7-9 and TRBJ1-4; D is uncertain. The V and J ends lost 5 bases and 3 bases respectively, with 10 bases between them. The CDR3 totals 14 residues. The germline V gene has CDR1 SEHNR and CDR2 FQNEAQ (reference sequence). The CDR3 sequence: CASSPGAANEKLFF. CDR3 sequence (DNA): TGTGCCAGCAGCCCCGGAGCAGCTAATGAAAAACTGTTTTTT.

This chain uses TRBV6-6 with TRBJ2-3, with D possibly matching TRBD2 (5 bases). V lost 7 bases and J lost 4, with 18 bases in between. CDR3 size: 15 residues. The V gene's germline CDR1 is MNHNY and CDR2 SVGAGI (reference sequence). The CDR3 region has the DNA TGTGCCAGCAACGACCGTTCTAGCTGGTCAGATACGCAGTATTTT. It codes for CASNDRSSWSDTQYF.

CDR3 sequence (DNA): TGTGCCAGCACCCGAACGGGGGGCAATCAGCCCCAGCATTTT. Protein: CASTRTGGNQPQHF. This chain links TRBV2 with TRBJ1-5, with D maybe TRBD1 (5 bases). The germline V and J ends were trimmed by 7 bases and 2 bases, with 12 bases remaining between them. Germline CDR1 is SNHLY and CDR2 is FYNNEI. This CDR3 is 14 amino acids long.

The chain combines TRBV7-9 with TRBJ2-7; D is perhaps TRBD1 (5 bases). This CDR3 contains 14 residues. V was trimmed by 1 base and J by 2 bases, leaving 9 bases between them. Germline assignment: CDR1 SEHNR and CDR2 FQNEAQ (reference sequence). The CDR3 DNA is TGTGCCAGCAGCTTAGTGTCAGGGACCTACGAGCAGTACTTC. Translation: CASSLVSGTYEQYF.

This clone was observed many times. The chain uses TRBV12-2 and TRBJ2-5. TRBV12-2 is shown as a pseudogene. The CDR3 sequence is 16 residues long. CDR3 in amino acids: CASRFIRVHSEETQYF. For the CDR3, the DNA is TGTGCAAGTCGCTTCATCCGAGTACACTCGGAAGAGACCCAGTACTTC.

The rearrangement uses TRBV5-1 and TRBJ2-2; 7 bases map to TRBD1. Germline V gene lookup returns CDR1 SGHRS and CDR2 YFSETQ. The CDR3 is 14 residues long. The J segment lost 1 base and the V segment lost 6 bases, leaving 3 bases of the junction unmatched. The CDR3 DNA sequence: TGCGCCAGCACCGGGACAGAGAACACCGGGGAGCTGTTTTTT. It yields the protein CASTGTENTGELFF.

V gene TRBV4-2 combines with J gene TRBJ1-5; TRBD1 might be the D (5 bases). Per the germline V gene, CDR1 is LGHNA and CDR2 is YNFKEQ. CDR3 length: 15 amino acids. The V end lost 0 bases, the J end lost 6 bases, and 12 bases lay between the germline ends. This CDR3 is CASSQEGKGLQPQHF. The CDR3 bases are TGTGCCAGCAGCCAAGAGGGGAAGGGGCTTCAGCCCCAGCATTTT.

The chain employs TRBV5-6 and TRBJ1-2; D may be TRBD1 (5 bases). Trimming shortened V by 0 bases and J by 7 bases, and 13 bases separated the two germline ends. The germline V gene encodes CDR1 SGHDT and CDR2 YYEEEE. The CDR3 has 14 amino acids. The CDR3 DNA reads TGTGCCAGCAGCTTGGCCGGCCTAAGGGGTGGCTACACCTTC. Translating gives CASSLAGLRGGYTF.

V usage is TRBV2 and J usage is TRBJ2-3; 7 bases are shared with TRBD1. Germline lookup yields CDR1 SNHLY and CDR2 FYNNEI. V was clipped by 6 bases and J by 6 bases; unmatched bases: 9. The CDR3 totals 14 residues. The CDR3 sequence is CASSRDRPMDTQYF. As DNA, the CDR3 is TGTGCCAGCAGCCGGGACAGACCCATGGATACGCAGTATTTT.

The chain couples TRBV19 to TRBJ2-2; D is undetermined. The CDR3 contains 14 residues. Trimming stripped 6 bases from V and 4 bases from J, with 12 bases between. In germline, CDR1 is LNHDA, CDR2 SQIVND (reference sequence). CDR3 nucleotide sequence: TGTGCCAGTAGCCCGGCGCAAGGCACCGGGGAGCTGTTTTTT. Translated, it gives CASSPAQGTGELFF. The full variable domain, rest sourced from reference TRBV19 and TRBJ2-2, is DGGITQSPKYLFRKEGQNVTLSCEQNLNHDAMYWYRQDPGQGLRLIYYSQIVNDFQKGDIAEGYSVSREKKESFPLTVTSAQKNPTAFYLCASSPAQGTGELFFGEGSRLTVL.

The chain combines TRBV18 with TRBJ1-1; D is unclear. The CDR3 has 13 amino acids. V shed 3 bases and J shed 0 bases, with 5 bases lying between them. The V gene's germline CDR1 is KGHSH and CDR2 LQKENI. Written as DNA, the CDR3 is TGTGCCAGCTCACCTCCAATGAACACTGAAGCTTTCTTT. The encoded protein is CASSPPMNTEAFF.

This clone was counted ten times or more. V usage is TRBV2 and J usage is TRBJ1-1; possibly TRBD1 for D (6 bases). This CDR3 comprises 13 residues. CDR1 is SNHLY and CDR2 is FYNNEI in the germline V gene. Trimming stripped 7 bases from V and 6 bases from J, with 15 bases between. CDR3 amino acids: CASTGGAVPEAFF. Here the CDR3 DNA reads TGTGCCAGCACGGGGGGCGCAGTCCCTGAAGCTTTCTTT.

The V gene is TRBV11-2, the J gene TRBJ1-3; 12 bases line up with TRBD1. V was clipped by 0 bases and J by 6 bases; unmatched bases: 0. This CDR3 spans 15 amino acids. In germline, CDR1 is SGHAT, CDR2 FQNNGV. CDR3 sequence: CASSLEGQGANTIYF. The CDR3 DNA sequence: TGTGCCAGCAGCTTAGAGGGACAGGGGGCAAACACCATATATTTT.

The sample holds a few counts of this clone. This sequence joins TRBV7-9 and TRBJ1-2; D uncertain. The CDR3 length is 13 residues. Trimming left V 4 bases short and J 4 bases short, with 10 bases between. CDR1 and CDR2 from the germline V gene are SEHNR and FQNEAQ (reference sequence). The CDR3 sequence: CASSSTSSYGYTF. CDR3 in DNA: TGTGCCAGCAGCTCTACATCTAGCTATGGCTACACCTTC.

The chain recombines TRBV2 with TRBJ2-5, with TRBD1 matching 11 bases. V gave up 6 bases and J gave up 6 bases; unmatched junction bases: 3. The CDR3 is made up of 13 amino acids. CDR1 is SNHLY, CDR2 FYNNEI, per germline. The CDR3 spells CASRGTGGKTQYF. CDR3 DNA sequence: TGTGCCAGCAGAGGGACAGGGGGTAAGACCCAGTACTTC.

There are a few counts of this clone. The chain combines TRBV28 with TRBJ2-2; 13 positions agree with TRBD2. CDR3 length equals 18 residues. CDR1 and CDR2 from the germline V gene are MDHEN and SYDVKM. The ends lost 5 bases at V and 3 bases at J; junction bases unmatched: 9. The CDR3 reads CASSLRTSGRGYTGELFF. CDR3 DNA: TGTGCCAGCAGTCTAAGGACTAGCGGGAGAGGTTACACCGGGGAGCTGTTTTTT.

The chain links TRBV27 to TRBJ1-5; no definite D call. Trimming removed 5 bases at V and 2 bases at J, with 7 bases between. CDR3 length equals 13 residues. Germline values: CDR1 MNHEY, CDR2 SMNVEV (reference sequence). CDR3 in amino acids: CASSPTRNQPQHF. The DNA for the CDR3 is TGTGCCAGCAGTCCGACCCGCAATCAGCCCCAGCATTTT.

The chain is built from TRBV6-1 and TRBJ2-3; no clear D gene. Germline V lookup: CDR1 MNHNS, CDR2 SASEGT. With 8 bases removed from V and 5 bases from J, the gap between germline ends came to 14 bases. This CDR3 is 13 amino acids long. In nucleotides, the CDR3 is TGTGCCAGCCTCGTTTTCGGCAGAGATACGCAGTATTTT. It is translated as CASLVFGRDTQYF.

This chain joins TRBV11-2 and TRBJ2-1; the D is unclear. From germline, CDR1 is SGHAT and CDR2 FQNNGV. CDR3 size: 15 residues. Trimming removed 3 bases at V and 5 bases at J, with 14 bases between. CDR3 residues: CASSLGIPAHNEQFF. For the CDR3, the DNA is TGTGCCAGCAGCTTGGGGATCCCCGCGCACAATGAGCAGTTCTTC.

The V call is TRBV28, the J call TRBJ1-1; possibly TRBD1 for D (6 bases). V was pared by 3 bases and J by 6 bases, with 17 bases between. In germline, CDR1 is MDHEN, CDR2 SYDVKM. CDR3 length: 15 residues. CDR3 loop: CASSFLDRPGAEAFF. The CDR3 DNA reads as TGTGCCAGCAGTTTTCTCGACAGGCCCGGCGCTGAAGCTTTCTTT.

In this sample, this clone turned up a few times. The CDR3 loop reads CAWSKGLRNTIYF. Written as DNA, the CDR3 is TGTGCCTGGAGTAAAGGGCTCCGAAACACCATATATTTT. J is TRBJ1-3 and V is TRBV30; D is undetermined. Germline V gene lookup returns CDR1 GTSNPN and CDR2 SVGIG (reference sequence). The V end was cut by 2 bases, the J end by 5 bases, with 10 bases between. CDR3 size: 13 residues.

This clone was seen just once. The CDR3 nucleotides are TGTGCCAGCAGCAGTATGAACACTGAAGCTTTCTTT. Its translation: CASSSMNTEAFF. The V and J genes are TRBV11-3 and TRBJ1-1; D is undetermined. The CDR3 extends over 12 amino acids. Trimming shortened V by 5 bases and J by 0 bases, and 4 bases separated the two germline ends. Germline-derived CDR1 and CDR2 are SGHNT and YENEEA.

This chain links TRBV28 with TRBJ2-7; 7 nucleotides agree with TRBD1. The CDR3 contains 13 residues. The germline gives CDR1 MDHEN, CDR2 SYDVKM. V was clipped by 6 bases and J by 4 bases; unmatched bases: 6. CDR3 nucleotide sequence: TGTGCCAGCAGGGGAAACAGGGGTTACGAGCAGTACTTC. The encoded protein is CASRGNRGYEQYF.

CDR3 bases: TGTGCCAGCAGCCGTCGTTACTACGAGCAGTACTTC. This translates into CASSRRYYEQYF. This chain connects TRBV5-6 to TRBJ2-7, with unresolved D. This CDR3 comprises 12 residues. V was shortened by 4 bases and J by 3 bases, with 8 bases between the two germline ends. Per the germline V gene, CDR1 is SGHDT and CDR2 is YYEEEE.